This entry features one TCR beta chain sequence. The antigen remains unidentified. The beta constant-region primer was an equimolar mix of two oligonucleotides covering TRBC1 and TRBC2. Nested alpha and beta constant-region primers with the SP2 primer drove four PCR rounds on ligated cDNA. Using its own MiXCR run on the UMI-ligation and nested PCR reads, TCRdb lists one record per CDR3 protein. Of 80,000 to 95,000 distinct CDR3 sequences listed, over 9% are singletons. The source of the sample is a study of naive and memory T cell subsets. The study, taken as a whole, reports: Activation and differentiation may alter RNA-based TCR counts.

The J segment lost 7 bases and the V segment lost 7 bases, leaving 8 bases of the junction unmatched. CDR1 and CDR2 (germline): MNHNY, SVGAGI (reference sequence). The CDR3 has 14 residues. The chain combines TRBV6-6 with TRBJ1-4, with 8 bases that match TRBD1. The receptor was derived from a human donor in good health. Sequenced: naive CD8+ T cells from blood. The CDR3 sequence is CASTLTGDGEKLFF. The CDR3 DNA sequence: TGTGCCAGCACCCTGACAGGGGACGGTGAAAAACTGTTTTTT.